The entry below gives a single T cell receptor beta chain sequence along with its context. Antigen specificity is unknown. The record originates from a study of T cells in tuberculosis. The overall study: This South African cohort compared adolescents with or without latent tuberculosis against adults with active tuberculosis. Samples predate treatment or fall within its first 7 days.

Sequenced by immunoSEQ multiplex PCR; TCRdb stores in-frame clones only, minus some. This table has some 30,000 clones, around 88% appearing once. V dropped 3 bases and J dropped 6 bases, with 6 bases sitting between them. In germline, CDR1 is PRHDT, CDR2 FYEKMQ (reference sequence). The CDR3 loop spans 12 amino acids. As to time point: new active TB diagnosis, blood taken before or within 7 days of starting treatment. Overall study findings and caveats: Using the GMM-specific repertoire gave around 87% accuracy versus roughly 74% with motifs. Shorter CDR3-alpha in active tuberculosis partly drove smaller distances.

The TCR comes from an adult with tuberculosis. The sample in question was PBMCs, obtained at tuberculosis diagnosis. This sequence joins TRBV13 and TRBJ1-5; no definite D call. CDR3 sequence: CASSFSGQPQHF. The CDR3 region has the DNA TGTGCCAGCAGCTTCTCGGGTCAGCCCCAGCATTTT.